This T cell receptor (beta chain) comes out of a study of T cell repertoires in cytomegalovirus infection. General study findings and limits: Carriage of CMV together with the relevant HLA was identifiable through cumulative public TCR beta family frequency.

This CDR3 is 14 amino acids long. CDR1 is SEHNR and CDR2 is FQNEAQ in the germline V gene (reference sequence). V was clipped by 5 bases and J by 4 bases, with 14 bases between them. TCRdb analysed the reads with MiXCR anew, one entry per CDR3 protein. The table shows some 800,000 distinct CDR3 sequences, with roughly 28% occurring only once. This clonotype was observed a handful of times. The target antigen is unknown. The sample here was cultured CD8+ T cells from PBMCs, taken from culture after CMV antigen stimulation. This TCR was recovered from a human donor in good health (CMV status not recorded). Some clones in this sample may be carry-over from other donors' samples. This chain joins TRBV7-9 and TRBJ1-2; D perhaps matches TRBD1 (5 bases). This CDR3 is CASSPRRGLYGYTF. CDR3 sequence (DNA): TGTGCCAGCAGCCCCCGTCGGGGACTCTATGGCTACACCTTC.